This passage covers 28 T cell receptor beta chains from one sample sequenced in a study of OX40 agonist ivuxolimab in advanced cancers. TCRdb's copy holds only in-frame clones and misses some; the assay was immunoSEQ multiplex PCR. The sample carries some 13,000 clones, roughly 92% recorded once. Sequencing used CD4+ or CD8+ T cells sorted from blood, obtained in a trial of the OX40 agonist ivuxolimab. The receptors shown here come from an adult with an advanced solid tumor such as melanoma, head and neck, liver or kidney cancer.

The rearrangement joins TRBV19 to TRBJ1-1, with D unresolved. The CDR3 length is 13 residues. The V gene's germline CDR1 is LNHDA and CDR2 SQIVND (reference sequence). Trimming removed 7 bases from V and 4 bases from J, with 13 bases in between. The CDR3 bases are TGTGCCAGTACAATCGGTATTAGCACTGAAGCTTTCTTT. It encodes CASTIGISTEAFF.

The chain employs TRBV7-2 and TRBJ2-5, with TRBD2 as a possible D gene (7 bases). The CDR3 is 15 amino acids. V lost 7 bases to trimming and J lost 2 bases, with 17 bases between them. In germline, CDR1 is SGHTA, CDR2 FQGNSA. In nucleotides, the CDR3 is TGTGCCAGCACCAGGCTCGGGGGGACACAAGAGACCCAGTACTTC. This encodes CASTRLGGTQETQYF.

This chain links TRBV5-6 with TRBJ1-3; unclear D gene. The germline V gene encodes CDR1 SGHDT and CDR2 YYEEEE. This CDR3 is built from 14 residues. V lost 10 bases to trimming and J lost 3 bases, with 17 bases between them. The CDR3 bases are TGTGCCCCTGGGTGTCCCGCGGGTGGAAACACCATATATTTT. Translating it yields CAPGCPAGGNTIYF.

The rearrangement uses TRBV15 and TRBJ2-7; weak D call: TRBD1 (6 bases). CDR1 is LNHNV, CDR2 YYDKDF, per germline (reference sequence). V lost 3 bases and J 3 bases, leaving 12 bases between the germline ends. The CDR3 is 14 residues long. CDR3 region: CATSSEGHGYEQYF. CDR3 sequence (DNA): TGTGCCACCAGCAGCGAGGGACACGGCTACGAGCAGTACTTC.

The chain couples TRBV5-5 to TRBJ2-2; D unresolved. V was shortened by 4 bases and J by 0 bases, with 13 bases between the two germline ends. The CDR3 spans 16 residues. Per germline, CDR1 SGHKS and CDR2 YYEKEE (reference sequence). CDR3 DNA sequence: TGTGCCAGCAGCCCCGGGTCCGCTACGAACACCGGGGAGCTGTTTTTT. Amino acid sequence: CASSPGSATNTGELFF.

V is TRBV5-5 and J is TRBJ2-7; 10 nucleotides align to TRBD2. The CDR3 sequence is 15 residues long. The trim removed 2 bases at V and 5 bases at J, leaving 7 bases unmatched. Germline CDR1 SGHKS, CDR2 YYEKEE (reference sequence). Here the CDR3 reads CASSFSSGSPHEQYF. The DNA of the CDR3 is TGTGCCAGCAGCTTTTCTAGCGGGAGTCCCCACGAGCAGTACTTC.

The CDR3 DNA reads TGTGCCAGCAGTCCCTGGGAGGGGGTCATGGGGACTGAAGCTTTCTTT. Translation gives CASSPWEGVMGTEAFF. This chain uses TRBV27 with TRBJ1-1; possible D gene TRBD1, 6 bases. The CDR3 runs 16 residues. CDR1 MNHEY and CDR2 SMNVEV come from the germline V gene (reference sequence). Trimming removed 5 bases at V and 5 bases at J, with 21 bases between.

The CDR3 loop is CSVEEDRGPYGYTF. The CDR3 bases are TGCAGCGTTGAAGAAGACAGGGGGCCTTATGGCTACACCTTC. This chain uses TRBV29-1 with TRBJ1-2; TRBD1 aligns across 10 bases. V shed 0 bases, J shed 5 bases, and the junction held 3 bases outside the gene matches. The CDR3 length is 14 residues. CDR1 and CDR2 (germline): SQVTM, ANQGSEA.

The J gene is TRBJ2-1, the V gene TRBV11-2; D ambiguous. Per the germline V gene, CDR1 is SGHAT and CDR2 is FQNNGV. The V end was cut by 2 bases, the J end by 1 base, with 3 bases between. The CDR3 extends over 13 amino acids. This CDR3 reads CASSLTSYNEQFF. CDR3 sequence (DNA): TGTGCCAGCAGCTTAACGTCCTACAATGAGCAGTTCTTC.

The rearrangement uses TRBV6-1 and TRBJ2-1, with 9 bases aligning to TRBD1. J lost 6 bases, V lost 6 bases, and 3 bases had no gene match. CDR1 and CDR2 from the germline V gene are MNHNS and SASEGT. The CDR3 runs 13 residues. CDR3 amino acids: CASRQGAGNEQFF. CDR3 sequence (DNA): TGTGCCAGCAGACAGGGGGCTGGCAATGAGCAGTTCTTC.

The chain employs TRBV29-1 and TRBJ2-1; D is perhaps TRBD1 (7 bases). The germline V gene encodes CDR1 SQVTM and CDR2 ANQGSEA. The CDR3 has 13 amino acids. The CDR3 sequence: CKFQGGGYNEQFF. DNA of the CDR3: TGCAAGTTCCAGGGGGGTGGCTACAATGAGCAGTTCTTC.

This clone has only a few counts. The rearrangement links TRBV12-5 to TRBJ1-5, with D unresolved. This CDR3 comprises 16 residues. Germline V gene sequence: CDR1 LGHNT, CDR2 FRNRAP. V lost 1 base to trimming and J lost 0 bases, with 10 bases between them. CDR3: CASGLESPYSNQPQHF. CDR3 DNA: TGTGCTAGTGGTTTGGAGAGCCCGTATAGCAATCAGCCCCAGCATTTT.

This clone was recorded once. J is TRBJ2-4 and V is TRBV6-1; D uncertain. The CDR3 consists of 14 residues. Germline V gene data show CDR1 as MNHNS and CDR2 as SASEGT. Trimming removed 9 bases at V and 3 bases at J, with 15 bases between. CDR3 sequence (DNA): TGTGCCAGTAAGGAGCATTTAGGCAAAAACATTCAGTACTTC. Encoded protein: CASKEHLGKNIQYF.

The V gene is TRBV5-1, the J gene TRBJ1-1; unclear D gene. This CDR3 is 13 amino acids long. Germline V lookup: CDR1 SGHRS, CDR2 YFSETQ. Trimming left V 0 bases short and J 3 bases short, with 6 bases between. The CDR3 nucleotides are TGCGCCAGCAGCTTGGGGGGAGACACTGAAGCTTTCTTT. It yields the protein CASSLGGDTEAFF. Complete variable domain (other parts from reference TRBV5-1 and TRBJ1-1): KAGVTQTPRYLIKTRGQQVTLSCSPISGHRSVSWYQQTPGQGLQFLFEYFSETQRNKGNFPGRFSGRQFSNSRSEMNVSTLELGDSALYLCASSLGGDTEAFFGQGTRLTVV.

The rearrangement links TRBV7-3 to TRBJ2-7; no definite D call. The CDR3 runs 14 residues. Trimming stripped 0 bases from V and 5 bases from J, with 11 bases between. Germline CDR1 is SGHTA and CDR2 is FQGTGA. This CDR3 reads CASSLTGAGDEQYF. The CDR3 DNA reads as TGTGCCAGCAGCTTAACGGGCGCAGGAGACGAGCAGTACTTC.

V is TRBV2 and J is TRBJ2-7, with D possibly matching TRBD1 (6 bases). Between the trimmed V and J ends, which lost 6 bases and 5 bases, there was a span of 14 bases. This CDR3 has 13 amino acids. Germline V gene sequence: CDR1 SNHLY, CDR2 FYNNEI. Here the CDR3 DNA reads TGTGCCAGCAGGTCAGGGGAAGTGCACGAGCAGTACTTC. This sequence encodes CASRSGEVHEQYF.

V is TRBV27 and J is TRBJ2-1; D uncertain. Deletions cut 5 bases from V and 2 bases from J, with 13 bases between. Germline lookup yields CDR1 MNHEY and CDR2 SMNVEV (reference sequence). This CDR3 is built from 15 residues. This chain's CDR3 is CASSKVLTTYNEQFF. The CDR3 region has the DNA TGTGCCAGCAGTAAAGTGCTTACTACCTACAATGAGCAGTTCTTC.

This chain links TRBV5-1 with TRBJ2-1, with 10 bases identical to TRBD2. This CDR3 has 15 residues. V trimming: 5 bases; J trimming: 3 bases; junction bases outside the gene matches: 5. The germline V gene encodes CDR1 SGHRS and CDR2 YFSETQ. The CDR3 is CASRPTSGVYNEQFF. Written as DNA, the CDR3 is TGCGCCAGCAGGCCCACTAGCGGGGTCTACAATGAGCAGTTCTTC.

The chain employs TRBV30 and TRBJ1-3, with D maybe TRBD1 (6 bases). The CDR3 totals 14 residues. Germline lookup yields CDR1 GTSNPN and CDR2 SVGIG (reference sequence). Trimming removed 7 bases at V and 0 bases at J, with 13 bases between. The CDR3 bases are TGTGCCTTGGGACACCACAACTCTGGAAACACCATATATTTT. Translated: CALGHHNSGNTIYF.

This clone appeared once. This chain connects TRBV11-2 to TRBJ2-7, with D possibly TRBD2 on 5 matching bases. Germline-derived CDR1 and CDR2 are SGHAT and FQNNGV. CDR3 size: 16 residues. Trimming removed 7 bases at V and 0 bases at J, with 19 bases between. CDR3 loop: CASIHESGRSSYEQYF. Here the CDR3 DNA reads TGTGCCAGCATCCACGAAAGCGGAAGGAGCTCCTACGAGCAGTACTTC.

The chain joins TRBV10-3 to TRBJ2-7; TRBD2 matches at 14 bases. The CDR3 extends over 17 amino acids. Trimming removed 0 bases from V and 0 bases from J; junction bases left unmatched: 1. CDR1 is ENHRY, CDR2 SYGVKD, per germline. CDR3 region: CAISESGTSGSSYEQYF. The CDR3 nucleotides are TGTGCCATCAGTGAGTCTGGGACTAGCGGGAGCTCCTACGAGCAGTACTTC.

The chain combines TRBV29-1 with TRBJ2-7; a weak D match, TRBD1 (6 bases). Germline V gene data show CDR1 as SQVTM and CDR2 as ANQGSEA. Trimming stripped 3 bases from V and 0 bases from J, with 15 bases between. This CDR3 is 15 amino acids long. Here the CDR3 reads CSVESPGTSSYEQYF. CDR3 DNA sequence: TGCAGCGTTGAGTCCCCCGGGACATCCTCCTACGAGCAGTACTTC.

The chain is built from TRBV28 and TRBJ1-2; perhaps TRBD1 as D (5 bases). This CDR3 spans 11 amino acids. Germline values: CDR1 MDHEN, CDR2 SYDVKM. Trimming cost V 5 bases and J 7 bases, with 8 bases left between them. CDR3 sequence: CASSRGTGYTF. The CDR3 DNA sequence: TGTGCCAGCAGTCGGGGGACTGGCTACACCTTC.

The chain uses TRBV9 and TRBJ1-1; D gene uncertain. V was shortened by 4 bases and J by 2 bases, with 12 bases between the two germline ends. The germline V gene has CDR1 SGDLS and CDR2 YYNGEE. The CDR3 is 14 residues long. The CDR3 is CASSPSADNTEAFF. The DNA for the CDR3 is TGTGCCAGCAGCCCTTCCGCGGACAACACTGAAGCTTTCTTT.

CDR3 nucleotides: TGTGCCAGCAGTGAATTCGTGGCAGGGGGGGAAAAACTGTTTTTT. This codes for CASSEFVAGGEKLFF. The chain couples TRBV25-1 to TRBJ1-4; TRBD1 aligns across 7 bases. V gave up 1 base and J gave up 8 bases; unmatched junction bases: 7. The CDR3 spans 15 residues. The germline gives CDR1 MGHDK, CDR2 SYGVNS.

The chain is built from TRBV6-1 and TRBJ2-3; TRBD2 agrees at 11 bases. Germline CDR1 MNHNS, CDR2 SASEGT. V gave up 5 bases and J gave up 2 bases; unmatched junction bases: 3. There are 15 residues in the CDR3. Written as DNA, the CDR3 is TGTGCCAGCAGTATAGCGGGAGGGGTCACAGATACGCAGTATTTT. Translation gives CASSIAGGVTDTQYF.

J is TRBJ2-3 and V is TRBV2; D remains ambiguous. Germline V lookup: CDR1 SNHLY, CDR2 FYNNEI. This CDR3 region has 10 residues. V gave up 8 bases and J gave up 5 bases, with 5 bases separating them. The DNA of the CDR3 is TGTGCCAGCCTAAGAGATACGCAGTATTTT. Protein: CASLRDTQYF.

The CDR3 sequence: CASSSARASGGTEDTQYF. CDR3 DNA: TGTGCCAGCAGTTCCGCTAGGGCTAGCGGGGGGACGGAAGATACGCAGTATTTT. The chain links TRBV28 to TRBJ2-3; 11 nucleotides agree with TRBD2. V was clipped by 4 bases and J by 5 bases; unmatched bases: 14. Germline lookup yields CDR1 MDHEN and CDR2 SYDVKM. The CDR3 sequence is 18 residues long.